This TCR beta chain came from a study of beta chain features in type 1 diabetes. Study details: Examination spanned around 110,000,000 sorted cells from all samples.

Every donor provided one heparinised blood draw, which averaged about 110 mL. CD4+ cells of the naive, central memory, regulatory and stem cell-like memory types were sorted via CD45RO/CCR7/CD25/CD127/CD95/CD27. Once sorted, every population was more than 98% pure. The study reverse transcribed the entire isolated RNA, so it sequenced expressed TCRB transcripts. Data came from immunoSEQ multiplex PCR; TCRdb stores just in-frame clones and leaves some out. The sample includes 810,000 or so clones, under 20% of them seen just once. The CDR3 covers 15 residues. V lost 7 bases and J lost 2; bases outside the gene matches: 11. Germline-derived CDR1 and CDR2 are SGHRS and YFSETQ. The sample holds a few counts of this clone.

The specimen was naive CD4+ T cells from blood. The origin of this receptor is a woman younger than 35 in good health. V usage is TRBV5-1 and J usage is TRBJ2-5; 7 bases agree with TRBD1. The CDR3 sequence is CASQSGQAFQETQYF. CDR3 DNA sequence: TGCGCCAGCCAATCTGGACAGGCCTTTCAAGAGACCCAGTACTTC. The full variable domain, with the rest looked up from reference TRBV5-1 and TRBJ2-5, is KAGVTQTPRYLIKTRGQQVTLSCSPISGHRSVSWYQQTPGQGLQFLFEYFSETQRNKGNFPGRFSGRQFSNSRSEMNVSTLELGDSALYLCASQSGQAFQETQYFGPGTRLLVL.